This T cell receptor (beta chain) was sequenced during a study of blood T cells in healthy people across ages. Study conclusions and caveats: Possibly, changes in expanded clonotypes were confounded because donor CMV status was unknown.

Total RNA was extracted at no less than 6 micrograms per sample. With a J-beta primer mix and a sample-barcoded 5' primer, a second PCR ran about 6 to 11 cycles. TCRdb reprocessed the 5' RACE reads with MiXCR, giving one entry per CDR3 protein. The sample records about 1.6 million distinct CDR3 sequences, 30% to 40% being singletons. V lost 4 bases and J lost 3, with 6 bases in between. Germline V CDR1 and CDR2: ENHRY, SYGVKD. CDR3 size: 12 residues. The table lists this clonotype with many counts. Its antigen is still unknown. The specimen was blood. This chain uses TRBV10-3 with TRBJ2-5, with D possibly being TRBD2 (6 bases). The source is a woman aged 25 to 39 in good health. The CDR3 is CAISGLEETQYF. Written as DNA, the CDR3 is TGTGCCATCAGTGGACTAGAAGAGACCCAGTACTTC.